Sequencing of this T cell receptor (beta chain) was carried out in a study of T cells in Graves' hyperthyroidism and ophthalmopathy (dated by TCRdb to about 2019). Regarding the complete study: To identify TCR V-J signatures that set the groups apart, the researchers used a discovery cohort of 100 or so patients, made up of some 41 with Graves' ophthalmopathy and 57 with stable Graves' hyperthyroidism. TCR Vbeta CDR3 sequencing of roughly 140 peripheral blood samples (under 45 ophthalmopathy, under 80 hyperthyroidism and approximately 17 progressor patients) is reported in the paper. In addition, the study compared T-cell repertoires in thyroid tissue and in blood from over 5 Graves' hyperthyroidism patients. The roughly 100 discovery patients were randomly divided into training and test sets at a 7:3 ratio. Whether ophthalmopathy could be predicted prospectively was tested in an independent validation cohort made up of fewer than 20 hyperthyroidism patients plus 17 patients who later progressed to ophthalmopathy. After blood sampling, hyperthyroidism patients were treated with methimazole at a starting dose of 30 mg daily, and ophthalmopathy patients were treated with high-dose intravenous methylprednisolone.

The CDR3, cysteine through phenylalanine, is 13 amino acids long. The retained sequence is limited to the CDR3, 39 bases, with the frame set at the first base. V and J lose 6 bases and 7 bases, and a span of 10 bases separates them. Reading the germline V gene (reference sequence) gives CDR1 PRHDT and CDR2 FYEKMQ. Any patient with an uncontrolled infection, another autoimmune disease, pregnancy or lactation was excluded. Diagnoses relied on clinical symptoms, serum thyroxine and TRAb, thyroid ultrasound and orbital computed tomography. Total RNA was extracted using Trizol reagent, and RNA quality was assessed on an Agilent 2100 Bioanalyzer. This clonotype is a singleton in its sample. Its binding antigen is unknown. Nothing much larger sits one base from this clone, and base qualities are not available. Evidence from a single read is weak. Amplification of TCR beta CDR3 regions was carried out from RNA transcripts. A first-round RT-PCR of the TCR CDR3 used the HTBI primer set with the Qiagen OneStep RT-PCR kit. Libraries were constructed in a second round of multiplex PCR, after which size selection and purification were carried out. Paired-end sequencing of the libraries was performed with 100 bp reads on an Illumina HiSeq2000. The paper's processing steps were these. Raw data were processed with SOAPnuke, discarding reads with adapters, uncalled bases, mean Phred below 15, or no exact constant-primer or identifier match. COPE v1.2.5 was used to merge the high-quality paired reads, and each unique nucleotide sequence was defined as a clonotype. Clonotypes were aligned to IMGT TRBV, TRBD and TRBJ reference segments using MiTCR v1.1. The analysis included only V-J combinations with a frequency above 0.0001, which together covered more than 99% of the repertoires. A TCS score was defined as the ratio of F50 (clonal expansion) to E x V (chaos), with BLOSUM62-based TCRdist applied between CDR3 peptides within each V-J. Welch's t-statistics and random forest reduced roughly 540 V-J features to roughly 13, which were used in a naive Bayes classifier (R e1071). The Morisita-Horn index was used to measure how similar the thyroid and blood repertoires were. TCRdb cleaned the public reads at Q25 with fastp, built clones with MiXCR and kept in-frame beta chains. Identical CDR3 proteins give one entry, which carries the most common genes and DNA. V and J calls and clone size were set by TCRdb, not the authors. Present in this sample are 650,000 to 800,000 distinct CDR3 sequences, 45% of which were seen just once. The ten largest account for roughly 7.2% of the sample.

Overall study outcomes, separate from this receptor: In validation, the model predicted progression to ophthalmopathy with over 65% sensitivity and around 72% specificity, a median of 6.5 months before onset. Sample size was not statistically predetermined, and investigators were not blinded to group allocation. In cross-validation, a model built on a 13 V-J signature told ophthalmopathy apart from stable hyperthyroidism with roughly 87% sensitivity and about 81% specificity, and in testing the same model reached 80%/75%. Most expanded thyroid clonotypes (frequency above 0.001) were also detected in blood, suggesting blood repertoires may reflect thyroid immune responses.

Material: peripheral blood or thyroid tissue (not recorded which). The TCR was taken from an adult man with Graves' disease, either hyperthyroidism or ophthalmopathy (not recorded which). The rearranged chain carries TRBV13 and TRBJ1-6, with TRBD1 tentatively as D gene (5 bases match). Here the CDR3 is given as CASRLGGNSPLHF. In nucleotides, the sequence is TGTGCCAGCAGACTGGGGGGGAATTCACCCCTCCACTTT.